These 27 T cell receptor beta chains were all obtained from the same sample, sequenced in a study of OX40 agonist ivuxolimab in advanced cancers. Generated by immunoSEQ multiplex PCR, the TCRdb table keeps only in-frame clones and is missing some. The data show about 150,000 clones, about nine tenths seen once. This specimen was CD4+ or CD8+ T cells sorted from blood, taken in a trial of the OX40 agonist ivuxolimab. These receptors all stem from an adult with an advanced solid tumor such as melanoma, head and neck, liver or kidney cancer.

As DNA, the CDR3 is TGCGCCAGCAGCTTAGGTCTAGCGGGAGATATAGATACGCAGTATTTT. Its protein product is CASSLGLAGDIDTQYF. The rearrangement links TRBV5-1 to TRBJ2-3; 10 positions agree with TRBD2. Germline V gives CDR1 SGHRS, CDR2 YFSETQ. The CDR3 loop spans 16 amino acids. J lost 5 bases, V lost 2 bases, and 8 bases had no gene match.

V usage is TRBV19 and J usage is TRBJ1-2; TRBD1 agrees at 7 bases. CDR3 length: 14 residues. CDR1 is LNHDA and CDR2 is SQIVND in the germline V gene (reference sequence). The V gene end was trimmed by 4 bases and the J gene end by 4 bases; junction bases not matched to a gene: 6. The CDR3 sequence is CASSTDRAIYGYTF. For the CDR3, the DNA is TGTGCCAGTAGTACCGACAGGGCAATCTATGGCTACACCTTC.

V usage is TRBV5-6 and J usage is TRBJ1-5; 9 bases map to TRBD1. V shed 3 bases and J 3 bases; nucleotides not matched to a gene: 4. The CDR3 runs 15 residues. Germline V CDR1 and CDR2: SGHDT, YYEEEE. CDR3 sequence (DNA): TGTGCCAGCAGCTCAGGGACAGGGAACAATCAGCCCCAGCATTTT. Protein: CASSSGTGNNQPQHF.

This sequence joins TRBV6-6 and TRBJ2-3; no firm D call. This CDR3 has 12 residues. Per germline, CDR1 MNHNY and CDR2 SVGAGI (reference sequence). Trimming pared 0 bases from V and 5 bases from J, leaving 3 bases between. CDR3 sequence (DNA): TGTGCCAGCAGTTACTCGAGAGATACGCAGTATTTT. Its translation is CASSYSRDTQYF.

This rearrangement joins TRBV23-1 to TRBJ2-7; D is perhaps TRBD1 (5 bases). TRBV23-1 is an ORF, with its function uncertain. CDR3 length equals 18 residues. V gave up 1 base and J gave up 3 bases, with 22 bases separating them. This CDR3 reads CASSQYPKGRQGLYEQYF. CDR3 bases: TGCGCCAGCAGTCAATACCCCAAAGGTAGGCAGGGCCTCTACGAGCAGTACTTC.

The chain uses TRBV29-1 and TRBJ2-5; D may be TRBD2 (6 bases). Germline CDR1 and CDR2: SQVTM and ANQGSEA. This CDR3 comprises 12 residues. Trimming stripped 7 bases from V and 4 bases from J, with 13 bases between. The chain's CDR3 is CSGTGVGETQYF. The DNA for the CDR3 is TGCAGCGGGACGGGAGTTGGAGAGACCCAGTACTTC.

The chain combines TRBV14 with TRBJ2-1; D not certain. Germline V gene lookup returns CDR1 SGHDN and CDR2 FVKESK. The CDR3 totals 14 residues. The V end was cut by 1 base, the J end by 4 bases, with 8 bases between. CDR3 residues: CASSQGYVYNEQFF. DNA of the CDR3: TGTGCCAGCAGCCAAGGTTACGTATACAATGAGCAGTTCTTC.

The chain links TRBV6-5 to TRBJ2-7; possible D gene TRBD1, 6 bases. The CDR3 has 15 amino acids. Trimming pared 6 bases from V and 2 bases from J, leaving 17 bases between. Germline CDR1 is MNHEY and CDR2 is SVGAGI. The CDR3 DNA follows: TGTGCCAGCAGCCTTAGGAACCAGGGGACCTACGAGCAGTACTTC. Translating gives CASSLRNQGTYEQYF.

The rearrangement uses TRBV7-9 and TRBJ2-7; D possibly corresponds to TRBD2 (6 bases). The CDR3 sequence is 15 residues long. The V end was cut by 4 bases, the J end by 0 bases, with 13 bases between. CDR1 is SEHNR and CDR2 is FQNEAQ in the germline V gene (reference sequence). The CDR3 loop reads CASSSPGLTSYEQYF. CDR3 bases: TGTGCCAGCAGCTCACCGGGACTGACCTCCTACGAGCAGTACTTC.

The CDR3 DNA follows: TGTGCCAGCACCAAGATGCAGGAGACCTACGAGCAGTACTTC. It codes for CASTKMQETYEQYF. The V call is TRBV28, the J call TRBJ2-7; D is undetermined. V dropped 7 bases and J dropped 2 bases, with 15 bases sitting between them. Per the germline V gene, CDR1 is MDHEN and CDR2 is SYDVKM. The length of the CDR3 is 14 residues.

CDR3: CSAARGVGTDTQYF. The CDR3 DNA sequence: TGCAGCGCAGCTAGGGGGGTGGGCACAGATACGCAGTATTTT. The chain uses TRBV29-1 and TRBJ2-3; either TRBD1 or TRBD2 may supply D (6 bases each). Trimming removed 7 bases at V and 1 base at J, with 15 bases between. The CDR3 runs 14 residues. Germline-derived CDR1 and CDR2 are SQVTM and ANQGSEA.

The CDR3 protein is CASSTAGAGSYEQYF. As DNA, the CDR3 is TGTGCCAGTAGTACGGCAGGGGCGGGATCCTACGAGCAGTACTTC. The chain links TRBV19 to TRBJ2-7; D may be TRBD1 or TRBD2 (6 bases each). This CDR3 is 15 amino acids long. Trimming left V 4 bases short and J 1 base short, with 14 bases between. Germline lookup yields CDR1 LNHDA and CDR2 SQIVND (reference sequence).

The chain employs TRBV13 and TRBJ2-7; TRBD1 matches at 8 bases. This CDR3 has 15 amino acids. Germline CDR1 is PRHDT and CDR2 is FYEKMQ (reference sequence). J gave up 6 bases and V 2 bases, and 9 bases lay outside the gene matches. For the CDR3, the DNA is TGTGCCAGCAGCTTAACCGGGACAGGCCGAACCGAGCAGTACTTC. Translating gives CASSLTGTGRTEQYF.

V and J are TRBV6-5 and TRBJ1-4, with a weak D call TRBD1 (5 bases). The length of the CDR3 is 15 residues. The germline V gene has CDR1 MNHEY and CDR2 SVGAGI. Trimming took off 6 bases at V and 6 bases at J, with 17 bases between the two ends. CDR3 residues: CASSVTRDAYEKLFF. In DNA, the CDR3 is TGTGCCAGCAGCGTTACCCGGGACGCATATGAAAAACTGTTTTTT.

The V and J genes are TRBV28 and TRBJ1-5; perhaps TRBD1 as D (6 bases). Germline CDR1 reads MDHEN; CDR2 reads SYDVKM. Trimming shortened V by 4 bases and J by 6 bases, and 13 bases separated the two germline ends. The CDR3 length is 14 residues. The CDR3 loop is CASSWGQARQPQHF. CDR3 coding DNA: TGTGCCAGCAGTTGGGGGCAGGCCCGTCAGCCCCAGCATTTT.

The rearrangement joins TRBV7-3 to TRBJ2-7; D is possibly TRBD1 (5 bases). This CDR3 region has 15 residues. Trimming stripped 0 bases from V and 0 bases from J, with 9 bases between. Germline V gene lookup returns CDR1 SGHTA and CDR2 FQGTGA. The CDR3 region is CASSLTATDSYEQYF. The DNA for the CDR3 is TGTGCCAGCAGCTTAACCGCGACAGACTCCTACGAGCAGTACTTC. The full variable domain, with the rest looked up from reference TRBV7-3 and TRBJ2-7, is GAGVSQTPSNKVTEKGKYVELRCDPISGHTALYWYRQSLGQGPEFLIYFQGTGAADDSGLPNDRFFAVRPEGSVSTLKIQRTERGDSAVYLCASSLTATDSYEQYFGPGTRLTVT.

Here the CDR3 reads CASSDPTVEGPDTQYF. CDR3 DNA: TGTGCCAGCAGCGATCCCACCGTAGAGGGCCCAGATACGCAGTATTTT. The V gene is TRBV9, the J gene TRBJ2-3; weak D call: TRBD2 (5 bases). The CDR3 runs to 16 residues. The germline CDR1 and CDR2 sequences are SGDLS and YYNGEE. V gave up 3 bases and J gave up 4 bases, with 18 bases separating them.

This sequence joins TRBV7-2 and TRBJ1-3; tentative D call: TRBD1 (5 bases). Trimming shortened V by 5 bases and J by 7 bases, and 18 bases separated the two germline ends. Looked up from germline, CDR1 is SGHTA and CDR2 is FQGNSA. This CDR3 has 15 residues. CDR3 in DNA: TGTGCCAGCAGCCCCAGACCGGCAGGGAGGAACACCATATATTTT. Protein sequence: CASSPRPAGRNTIYF.

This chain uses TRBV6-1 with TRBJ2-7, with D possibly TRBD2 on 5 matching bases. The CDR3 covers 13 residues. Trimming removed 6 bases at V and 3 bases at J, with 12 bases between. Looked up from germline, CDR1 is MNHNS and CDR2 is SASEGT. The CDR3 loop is CASSVTGLYEQYF. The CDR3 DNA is TGTGCCAGCAGCGTGACCGGACTCTACGAGCAGTACTTC.

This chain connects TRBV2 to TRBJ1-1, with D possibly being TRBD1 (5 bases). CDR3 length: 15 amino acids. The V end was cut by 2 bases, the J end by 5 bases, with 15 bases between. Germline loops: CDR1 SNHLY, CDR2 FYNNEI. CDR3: CASSESGRGKTEAFF. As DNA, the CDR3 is TGTGCCAGCAGTGAAAGTGGTAGGGGTAAGACTGAAGCTTTCTTT.

Here the CDR3 reads CASSAGLAGGPAYNEQFF. DNA for the CDR3: TGTGCCAGCAGTGCCGGACTAGCGGGAGGGCCAGCCTACAATGAGCAGTTCTTC. The chain carries TRBV28 and TRBJ2-1, with 15 nucleotides matching TRBD2. The V gene's germline CDR1 is MDHEN and CDR2 SYDVKM. The CDR3 extends over 18 amino acids. Trimming took 5 bases from V and 2 from J; bases not matched to a gene: 7.

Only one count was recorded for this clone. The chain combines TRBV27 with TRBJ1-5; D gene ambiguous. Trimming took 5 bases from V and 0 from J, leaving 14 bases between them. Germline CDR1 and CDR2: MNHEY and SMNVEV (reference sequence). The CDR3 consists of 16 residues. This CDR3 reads CASSRAMTGSNQPQHF. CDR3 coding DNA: TGTGCCAGCAGTCGCGCAATGACGGGTAGCAATCAGCCCCAGCATTTT.

The CDR3 DNA sequence: TGTGCCAGTACCTCACACAGGGCGGCTAATGAAAAACTGTTTTTT. Translating gives CASTSHRAANEKLFF. The J gene is TRBJ1-4, the V gene TRBV19, with a possible D match to TRBD1 (6 bases). The CDR3 consists of 15 residues. Germline values: CDR1 LNHDA, CDR2 SQIVND (reference sequence). V was cut by 7 bases and J by 3 bases, with 15 bases left in between.

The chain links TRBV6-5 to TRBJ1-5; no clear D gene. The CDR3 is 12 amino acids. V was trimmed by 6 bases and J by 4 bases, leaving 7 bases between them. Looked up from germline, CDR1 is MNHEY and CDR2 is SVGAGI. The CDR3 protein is CASSRHNQPQHF. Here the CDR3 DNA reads TGTGCCAGCAGCAGGCATAATCAGCCCCAGCATTTT.

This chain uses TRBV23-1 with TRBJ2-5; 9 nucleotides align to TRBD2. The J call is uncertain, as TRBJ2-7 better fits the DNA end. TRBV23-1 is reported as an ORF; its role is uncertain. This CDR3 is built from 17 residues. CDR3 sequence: CASSQSLSSGVSYEQYF. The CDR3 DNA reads TGCGCCAGCAGTCAATCCCTCTCTAGCGGGGTTTCCTACGAGCAGTACTTC.

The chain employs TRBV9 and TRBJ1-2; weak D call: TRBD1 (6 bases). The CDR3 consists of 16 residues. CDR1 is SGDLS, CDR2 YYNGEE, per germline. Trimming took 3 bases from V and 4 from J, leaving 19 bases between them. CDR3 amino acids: CASSGGAHRAPYGYTF. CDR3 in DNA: TGTGCCAGCAGCGGGGGGGCGCACAGGGCTCCCTATGGCTACACCTTC. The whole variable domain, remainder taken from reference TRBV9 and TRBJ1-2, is DSGVTQTPKHLITATGQRVTLRCSPRSGDLSVYWYQQSLDQGLQFLIQYYNGEERAKGNILERFSAQQFPDLHSELNLSSLELGDSALYFCASSGGAHRAPYGYTFGSGTRLTVV.

This chain's CDR3 is CASSPRAETQYF. The CDR3 nucleotides are TGTGCCAGCTCACCCAGGGCAGAGACCCAGTACTTC. This sequence joins TRBV18 and TRBJ2-5; tentatively, D is TRBD1 (5 bases). Trimming took off 3 bases at V and 4 bases at J, with 6 bases between the two ends. Germline loops: CDR1 KGHSH, CDR2 LQKENI. CDR3 length: 12 amino acids.